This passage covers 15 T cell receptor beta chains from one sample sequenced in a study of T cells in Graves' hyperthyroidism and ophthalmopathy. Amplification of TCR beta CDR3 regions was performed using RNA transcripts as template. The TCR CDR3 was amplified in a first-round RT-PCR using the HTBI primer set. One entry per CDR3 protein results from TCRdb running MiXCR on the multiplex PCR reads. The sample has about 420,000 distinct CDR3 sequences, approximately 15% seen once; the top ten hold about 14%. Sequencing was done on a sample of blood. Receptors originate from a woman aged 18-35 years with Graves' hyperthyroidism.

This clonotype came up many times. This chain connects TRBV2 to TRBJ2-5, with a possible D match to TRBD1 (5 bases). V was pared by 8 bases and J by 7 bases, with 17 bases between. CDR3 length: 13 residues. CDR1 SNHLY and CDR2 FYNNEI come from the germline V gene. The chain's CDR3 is CASGARGGGTQYF. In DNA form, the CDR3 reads TGTGCCAGCGGTGCTAGGGGCGGCGGGACCCAGTACTTC.

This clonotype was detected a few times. CDR3 DNA: TGTGCCAGCAGCGCTGCCGGGGCCCTTTTCGAGCAGTACTTC. Encoded protein: CASSAAGALFEQYF. V and J are TRBV28 and TRBJ2-7, with D perhaps given as TRBD1 or TRBD2 (5 bases each). Germline V lookup: CDR1 MDHEN, CDR2 SYDVKM. V gave up 6 bases and J gave up 6 bases, with 18 bases separating them. The CDR3 length is 14 residues.

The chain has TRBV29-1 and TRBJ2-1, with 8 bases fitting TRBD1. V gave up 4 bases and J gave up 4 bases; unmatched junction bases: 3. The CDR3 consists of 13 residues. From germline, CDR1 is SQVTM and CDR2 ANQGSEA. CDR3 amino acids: CSVADRGYNEQFF. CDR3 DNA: TGCAGCGTTGCTGACAGGGGATACAATGAGCAGTTCTTC.

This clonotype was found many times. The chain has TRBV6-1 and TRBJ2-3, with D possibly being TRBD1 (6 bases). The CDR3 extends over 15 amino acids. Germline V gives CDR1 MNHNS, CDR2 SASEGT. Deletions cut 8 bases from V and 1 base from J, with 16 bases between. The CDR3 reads CASGGASMGTDTQYF. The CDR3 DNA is TGTGCCAGCGGGGGCGCCTCAATGGGCACAGATACGCAGTATTTT.

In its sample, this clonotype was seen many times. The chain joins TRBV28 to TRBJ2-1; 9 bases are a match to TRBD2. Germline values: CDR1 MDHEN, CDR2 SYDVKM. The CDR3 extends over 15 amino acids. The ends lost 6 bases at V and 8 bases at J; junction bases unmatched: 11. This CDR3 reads CASRTGTSLFDEQFF. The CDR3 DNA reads TGTGCCAGCAGGACCGGGACTAGCTTGTTCGATGAGCAGTTCTTC.

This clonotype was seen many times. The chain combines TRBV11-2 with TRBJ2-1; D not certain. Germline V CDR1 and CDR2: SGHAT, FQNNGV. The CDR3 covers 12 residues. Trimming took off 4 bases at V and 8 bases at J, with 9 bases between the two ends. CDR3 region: CASSSTADEQFF. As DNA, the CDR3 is TGTGCCAGCAGCTCTACGGCGGATGAGCAGTTCTTC. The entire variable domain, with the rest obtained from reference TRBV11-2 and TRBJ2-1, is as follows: EAGVAQSPRYKIIEKRQSVAFWCNPISGHATLYWYQQILGQGPKLLIQFQNNGVVDDSQLPKDRFSAERLKGVDSTLKIQPAKLEDSAVYLCASSSTADEQFFGPGTRLTVL.

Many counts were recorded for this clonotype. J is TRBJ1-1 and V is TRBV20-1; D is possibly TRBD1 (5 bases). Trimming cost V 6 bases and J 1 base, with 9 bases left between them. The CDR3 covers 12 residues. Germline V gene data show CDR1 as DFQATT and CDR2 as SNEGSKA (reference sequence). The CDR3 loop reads CSADRPNTEAFF. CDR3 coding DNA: TGCAGTGCCGACAGACCGAACACTGAAGCTTTCTTT.

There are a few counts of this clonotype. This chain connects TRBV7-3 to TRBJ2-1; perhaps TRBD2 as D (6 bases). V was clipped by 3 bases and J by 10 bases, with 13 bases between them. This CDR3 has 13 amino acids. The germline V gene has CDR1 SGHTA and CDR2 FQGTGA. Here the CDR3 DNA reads TGTGCCAGCAGCTTGGTGACGGAGGGCGAGCAGTTCTTC. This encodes CASSLVTEGEQFF.

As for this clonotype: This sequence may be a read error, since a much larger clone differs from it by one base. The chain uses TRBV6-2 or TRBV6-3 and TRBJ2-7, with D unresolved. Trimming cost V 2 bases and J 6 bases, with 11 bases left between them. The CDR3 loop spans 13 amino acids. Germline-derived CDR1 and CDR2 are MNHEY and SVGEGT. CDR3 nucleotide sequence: TGTGCCAGCAGTTACCGGGTCCTATGCGAGCAGTACTTC. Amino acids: CASSYRVLCEQYF.

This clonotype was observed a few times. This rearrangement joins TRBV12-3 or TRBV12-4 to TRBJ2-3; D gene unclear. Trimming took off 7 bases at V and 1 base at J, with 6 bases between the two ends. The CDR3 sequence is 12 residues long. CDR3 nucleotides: TGTGCCAGCACTAACGGCACAGATACGCAGTATTTT. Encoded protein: CASTNGTDTQYF.

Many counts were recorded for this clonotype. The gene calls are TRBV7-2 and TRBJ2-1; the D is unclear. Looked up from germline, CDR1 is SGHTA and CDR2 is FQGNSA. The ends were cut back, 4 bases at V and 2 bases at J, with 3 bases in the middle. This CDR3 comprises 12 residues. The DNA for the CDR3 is TGTGCCAGCAGCTGGGCCTACAATGAGCAGTTCTTC. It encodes CASSWAYNEQFF.

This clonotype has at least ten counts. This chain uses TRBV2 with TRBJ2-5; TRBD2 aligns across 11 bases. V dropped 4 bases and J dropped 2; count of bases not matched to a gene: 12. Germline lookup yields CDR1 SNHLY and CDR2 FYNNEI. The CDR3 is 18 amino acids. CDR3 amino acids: CASSAPTRLAGLQETQYF. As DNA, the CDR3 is TGTGCCAGCAGTGCCCCGACGAGACTAGCGGGGTTACAAGAGACCCAGTACTTC.

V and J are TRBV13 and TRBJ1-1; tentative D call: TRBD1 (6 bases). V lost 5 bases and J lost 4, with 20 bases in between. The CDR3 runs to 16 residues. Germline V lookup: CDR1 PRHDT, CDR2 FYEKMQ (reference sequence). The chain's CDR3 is CASSPQRGRIGTEAFF. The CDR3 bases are TGTGCCAGCAGCCCCCAGAGGGGGAGGATTGGCACTGAAGCTTTCTTT.

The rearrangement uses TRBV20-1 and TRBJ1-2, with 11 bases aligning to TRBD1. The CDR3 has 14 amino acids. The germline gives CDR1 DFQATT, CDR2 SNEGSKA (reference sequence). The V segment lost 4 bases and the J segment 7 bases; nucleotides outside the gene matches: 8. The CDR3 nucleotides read TGCAGTGCTAAAAGGACAGGGGGCGAGGGTGGCTACACCTTC. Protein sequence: CSAKRTGGEGGYTF.

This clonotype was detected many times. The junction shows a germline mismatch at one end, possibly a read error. The CDR3 loop is CAGSSRSGPYNEQFF. As DNA, the CDR3 is TGTGCCGGCAGCTCGAGGAGCGGACCCTACAATGAGCAGTTCTTC. The chain employs TRBV7-9 and TRBJ2-1, with D possibly being TRBD2 (5 bases). CDR1 is SEHNR and CDR2 is FQNEAQ in the germline V gene (reference sequence). The CDR3 consists of 15 residues.